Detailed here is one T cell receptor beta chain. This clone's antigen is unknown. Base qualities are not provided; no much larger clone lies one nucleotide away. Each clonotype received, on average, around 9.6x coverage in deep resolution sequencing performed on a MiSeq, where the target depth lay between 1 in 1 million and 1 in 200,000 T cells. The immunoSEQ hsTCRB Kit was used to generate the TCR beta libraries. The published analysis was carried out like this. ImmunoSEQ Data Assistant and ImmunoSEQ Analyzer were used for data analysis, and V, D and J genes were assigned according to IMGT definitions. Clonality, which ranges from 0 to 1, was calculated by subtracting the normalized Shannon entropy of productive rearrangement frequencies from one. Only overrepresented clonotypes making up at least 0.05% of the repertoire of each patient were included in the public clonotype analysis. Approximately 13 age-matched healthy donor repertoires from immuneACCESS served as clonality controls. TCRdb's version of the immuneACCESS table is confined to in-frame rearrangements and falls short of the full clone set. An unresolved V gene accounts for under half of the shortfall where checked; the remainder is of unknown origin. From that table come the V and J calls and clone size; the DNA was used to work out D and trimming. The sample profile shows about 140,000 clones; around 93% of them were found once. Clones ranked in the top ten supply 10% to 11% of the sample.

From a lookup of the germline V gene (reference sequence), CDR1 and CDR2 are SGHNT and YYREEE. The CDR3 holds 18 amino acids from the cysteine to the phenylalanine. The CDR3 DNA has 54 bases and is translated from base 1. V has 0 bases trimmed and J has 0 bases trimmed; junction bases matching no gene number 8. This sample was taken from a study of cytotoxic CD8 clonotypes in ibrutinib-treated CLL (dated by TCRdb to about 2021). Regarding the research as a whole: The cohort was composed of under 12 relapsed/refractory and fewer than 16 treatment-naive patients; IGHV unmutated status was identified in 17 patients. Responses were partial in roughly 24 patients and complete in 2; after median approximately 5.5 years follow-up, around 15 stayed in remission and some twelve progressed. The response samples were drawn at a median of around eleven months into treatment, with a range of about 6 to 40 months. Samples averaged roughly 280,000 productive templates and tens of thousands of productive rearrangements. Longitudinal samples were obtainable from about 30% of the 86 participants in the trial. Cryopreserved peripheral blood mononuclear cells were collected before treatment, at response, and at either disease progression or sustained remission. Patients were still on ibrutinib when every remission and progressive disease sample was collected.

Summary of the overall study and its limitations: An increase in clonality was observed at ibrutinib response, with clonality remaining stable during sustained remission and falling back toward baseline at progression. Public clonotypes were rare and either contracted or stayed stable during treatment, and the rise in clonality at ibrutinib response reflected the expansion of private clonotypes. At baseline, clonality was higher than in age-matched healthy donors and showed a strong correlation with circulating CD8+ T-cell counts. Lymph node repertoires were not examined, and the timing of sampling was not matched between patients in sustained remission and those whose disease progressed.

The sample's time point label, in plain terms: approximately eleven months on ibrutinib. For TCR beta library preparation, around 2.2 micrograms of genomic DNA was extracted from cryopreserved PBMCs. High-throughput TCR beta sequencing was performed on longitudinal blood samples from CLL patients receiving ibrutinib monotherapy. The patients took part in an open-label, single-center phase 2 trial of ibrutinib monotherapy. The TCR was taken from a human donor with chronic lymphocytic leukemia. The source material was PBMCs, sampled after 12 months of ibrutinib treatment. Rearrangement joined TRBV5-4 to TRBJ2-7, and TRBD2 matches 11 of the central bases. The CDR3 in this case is CASSLDLGLAETSYEQYF. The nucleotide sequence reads TGTGCCAGCAGCTTGGATTTGGGACTAGCGGAGACCTCCTACGAGCAGTACTTC.